The 4 T cell receptor beta chains given below trace back to one sample, sequenced in a study of cytomegalovirus exposure and HLA in healthy donors. The primer mix had 60 Vbeta and 13 Jbeta primers. Produced via immunoSEQ multiplex PCR; TCRdb's table is partial and in-frame only. The profile shows roughly 200,000 clones, around four fifths of them singletons. Sequenced input: PBMCs. The receptors originated from a woman aged 55-69 years in good health and CMV-seropositive.

Notes on this clone: The junction does not match germline at one end; this may be a read error. The rearrangement uses TRBV29-1 and TRBJ2-4; D is perhaps TRBD2 (7 bases). This CDR3 is 15 amino acids long. Germline V gene sequence: CDR1 SQVTM, CDR2 ANQGSEA. The CDR3 loop is CSVDGGAGAKNSQYF. In DNA form, the CDR3 reads TGCAGCGTTGACGGCGGGGCGGGGGCCAAAAACAGTCAGTACTTC.

This chain connects TRBV13 to TRBJ2-1; possibly TRBD2 for D (7 bases). This CDR3 region has 16 residues. Trimming took 5 bases from V and 4 from J, leaving 18 bases between them. CDR1 is PRHDT and CDR2 is FYEKMQ in the germline V gene (reference sequence). Here the CDR3 DNA reads TGTGCCAGCAGCCCCAAGACGGGGGGCGTATACAATGAGCAGTTCTTC. Amino acids: CASSPKTGGVYNEQFF. Supplemented by reference TRBV13 and TRBJ2-1, the full variable domain reads AAGVIQSPRHLIKEKRETATLKCYPIPRHDTVYWYQQGPGQDPQFLISFYEKMQSDKGSIPDRFSAQQFSDYHSELNMSSLELGDSALYFCASSPKTGGVYNEQFFGPGTRLTVL.

This clone was observed a handful of times. The J gene is TRBJ2-1, the V gene TRBV4-1; 7 positions agree with TRBD2. The germline gives CDR1 MGHRA, CDR2 YSYEKL. This CDR3 comprises 12 residues. Losses at the gene ends were 2 bases for V and 10 bases for J; bases not matched to a gene: 2. The CDR3 sequence is CASSQPSGEQFF. CDR3 DNA: TGCGCCAGCAGCCAACCTAGCGGAGAGCAGTTCTTC.

This chain connects TRBV18 to TRBJ2-1, with D possibly matching TRBD2 (6 bases). The CDR3 extends over 17 amino acids. Germline V gene sequence: CDR1 KGHSH, CDR2 LQKENI. The V end lost 0 bases, the J end lost 0 bases, and 12 bases lay between the germline ends. CDR3 sequence: CASSPPTGGSSYNEQFF. CDR3 DNA sequence: TGTGCCAGCTCACCACCGACCGGGGGTAGCTCCTACAATGAGCAGTTCTTC.